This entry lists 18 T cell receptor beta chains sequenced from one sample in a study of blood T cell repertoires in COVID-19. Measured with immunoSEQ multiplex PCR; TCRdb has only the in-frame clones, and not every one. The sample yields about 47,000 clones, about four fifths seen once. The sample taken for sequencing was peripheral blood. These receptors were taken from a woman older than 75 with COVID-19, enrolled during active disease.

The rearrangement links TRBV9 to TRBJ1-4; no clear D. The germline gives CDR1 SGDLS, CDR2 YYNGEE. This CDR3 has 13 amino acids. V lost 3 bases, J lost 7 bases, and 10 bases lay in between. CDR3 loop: CASSARPGEKLFF. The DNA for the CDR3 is TGTGCCAGCAGCGCCCGGCCGGGTGAAAAACTGTTTTTT.

This CDR3 reads CASSITASQRTDTQYF. In nucleotides, the CDR3 is TGTGCCAGTAGTATTACGGCTAGCCAGCGCACAGATACGCAGTATTTT. The chain uses TRBV19 and TRBJ2-3, with D tentatively TRBD2 (5 bases). The CDR3 length is 16 residues. V was pared by 3 bases and J by 1 base, with 14 bases between. Germline assignment: CDR1 LNHDA and CDR2 SQIVND (reference sequence).

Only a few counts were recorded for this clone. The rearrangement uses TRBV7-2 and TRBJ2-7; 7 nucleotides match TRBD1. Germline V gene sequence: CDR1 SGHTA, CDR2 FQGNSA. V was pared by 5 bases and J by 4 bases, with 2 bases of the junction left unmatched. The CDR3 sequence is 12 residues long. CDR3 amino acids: CASSPRGYEQYF. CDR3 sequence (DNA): TGTGCCAGCAGCCCCAGGGGGTACGAGCAGTACTTC.

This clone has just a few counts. CDR3 region: CASSQQTGGSYEQYF. Here the CDR3 DNA reads TGTGCCAGCAGTCAGCAGACAGGGGGCAGCTACGAGCAGTACTTC. This chain connects TRBV6-6 to TRBJ2-7, with 10 bases lining up with TRBD1. The CDR3 covers 15 residues. V lost 5 bases and J lost 3; bases outside the gene matches: 7. CDR1 is MNHNY and CDR2 is SVGAGI in the germline V gene (reference sequence).

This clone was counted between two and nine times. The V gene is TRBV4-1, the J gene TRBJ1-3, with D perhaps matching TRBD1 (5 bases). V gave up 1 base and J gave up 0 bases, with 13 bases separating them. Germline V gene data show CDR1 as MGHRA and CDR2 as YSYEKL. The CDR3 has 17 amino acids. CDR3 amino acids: CASSQGNRLFSGNTIYF. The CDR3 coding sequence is TGCGCCAGCAGCCAAGGAAACAGGCTGTTCTCTGGAAACACCATATATTTT.

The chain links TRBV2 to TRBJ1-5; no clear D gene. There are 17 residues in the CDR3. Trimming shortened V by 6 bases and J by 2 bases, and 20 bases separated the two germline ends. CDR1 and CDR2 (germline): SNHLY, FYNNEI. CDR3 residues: CASSPGVGLWGNQPQHF. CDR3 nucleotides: TGTGCCAGCAGCCCCGGGGTAGGGTTGTGGGGCAATCAGCCCCAGCATTTT.

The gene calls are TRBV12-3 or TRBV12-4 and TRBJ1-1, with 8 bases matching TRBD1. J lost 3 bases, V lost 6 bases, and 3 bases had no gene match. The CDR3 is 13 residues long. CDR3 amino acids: CASSPGGHTEAFF. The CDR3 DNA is TGTGCCAGCAGCCCAGGGGGCCACACTGAAGCTTTCTTT.

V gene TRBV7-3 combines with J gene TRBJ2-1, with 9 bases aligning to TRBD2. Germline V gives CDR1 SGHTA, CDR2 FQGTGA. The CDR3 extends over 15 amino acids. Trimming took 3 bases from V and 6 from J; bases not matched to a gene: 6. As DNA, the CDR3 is TGTGCCAGCAGCTTTAGCGGGAGCCTTTCCAATGAGCAGTTCTTC. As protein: CASSFSGSLSNEQFF.

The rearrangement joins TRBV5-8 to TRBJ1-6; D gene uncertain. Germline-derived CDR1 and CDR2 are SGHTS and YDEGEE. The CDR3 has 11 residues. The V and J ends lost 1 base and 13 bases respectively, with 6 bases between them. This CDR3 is CASSLTPPLHF. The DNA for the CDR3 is TGTGCCAGCAGCTTGACACCCCCCCTCCACTTT.

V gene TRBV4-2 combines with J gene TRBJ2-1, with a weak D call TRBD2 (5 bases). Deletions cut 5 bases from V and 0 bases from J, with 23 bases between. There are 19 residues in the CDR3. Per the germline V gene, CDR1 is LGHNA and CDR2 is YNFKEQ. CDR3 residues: CASSLSMASSLSSYNEQFF. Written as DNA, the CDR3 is TGTGCCAGCAGCTTATCTATGGCTAGCAGCTTGAGCTCCTACAATGAGCAGTTCTTC.

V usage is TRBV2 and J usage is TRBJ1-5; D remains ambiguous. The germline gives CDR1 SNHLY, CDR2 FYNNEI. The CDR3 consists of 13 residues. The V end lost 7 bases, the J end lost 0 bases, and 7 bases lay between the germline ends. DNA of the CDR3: TGTGCCAGCAAAGACTATAGCAATCAGCCCCAGCATTTT. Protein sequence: CASKDYSNQPQHF.

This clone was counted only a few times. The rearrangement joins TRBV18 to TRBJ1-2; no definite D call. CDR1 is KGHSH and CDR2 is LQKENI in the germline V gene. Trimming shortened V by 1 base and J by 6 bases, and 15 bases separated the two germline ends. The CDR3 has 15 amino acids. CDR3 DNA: TGTGCCAGCTCACCACGACGGGAAATGGATAATGGCTACACCTTC. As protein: CASSPRREMDNGYTF.

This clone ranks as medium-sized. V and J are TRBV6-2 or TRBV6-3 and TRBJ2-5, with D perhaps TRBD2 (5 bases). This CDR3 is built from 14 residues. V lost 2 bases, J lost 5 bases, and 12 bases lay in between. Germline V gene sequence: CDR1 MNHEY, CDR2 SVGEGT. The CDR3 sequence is CASSYEGEWETQYF. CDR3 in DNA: TGTGCCAGCAGTTACGAGGGAGAGTGGGAGACCCAGTACTTC.

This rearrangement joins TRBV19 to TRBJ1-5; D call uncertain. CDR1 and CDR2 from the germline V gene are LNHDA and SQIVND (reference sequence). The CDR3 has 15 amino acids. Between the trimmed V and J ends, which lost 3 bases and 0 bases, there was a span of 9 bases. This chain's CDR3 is CASSMGGNSNQPQHF. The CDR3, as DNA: TGTGCCAGTAGTATGGGAGGGAATAGCAATCAGCCCCAGCATTTT. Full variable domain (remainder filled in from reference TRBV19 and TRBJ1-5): DGGITQSPKYLFRKEGQNVTLSCEQNLNHDAMYWYRQDPGQGLRLIYYSQIVNDFQKGDIAEGYSVSREKKESFPLTVTSAQKNPTAFYLCASSMGGNSNQPQHFGDGTRLSIL.

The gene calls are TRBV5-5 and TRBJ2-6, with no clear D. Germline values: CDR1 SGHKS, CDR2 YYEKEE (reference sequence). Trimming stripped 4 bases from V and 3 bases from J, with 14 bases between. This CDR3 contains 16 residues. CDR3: CASSPFEPGGANVLTF. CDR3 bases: TGTGCCAGCAGCCCATTCGAGCCAGGTGGGGCCAACGTCCTGACTTTC.

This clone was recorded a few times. The DNA of the CDR3 is TGTGCCAGCAGCCCCGGACTAGCGGGAGGGCCAGTGTCGGGGGAGACCCAGTACTTC. It is translated as CASSPGLAGGPVSGETQYF. The chain is built from TRBV11-2 and TRBJ2-5; 15 positions match TRBD2. Trimming at V came to 5 bases and at J to 5 bases, leaving 15 bases not matched to a gene. Germline values: CDR1 SGHAT, CDR2 FQNNGV. This CDR3 spans 19 amino acids.

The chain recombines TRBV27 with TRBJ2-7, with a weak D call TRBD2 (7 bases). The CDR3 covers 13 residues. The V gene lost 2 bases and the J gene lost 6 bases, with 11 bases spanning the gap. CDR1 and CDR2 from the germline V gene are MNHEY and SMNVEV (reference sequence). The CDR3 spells CASSLVGGGEQYF. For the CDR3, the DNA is TGTGCCAGCAGTTTAGTGGGAGGGGGCGAGCAGTACTTC.

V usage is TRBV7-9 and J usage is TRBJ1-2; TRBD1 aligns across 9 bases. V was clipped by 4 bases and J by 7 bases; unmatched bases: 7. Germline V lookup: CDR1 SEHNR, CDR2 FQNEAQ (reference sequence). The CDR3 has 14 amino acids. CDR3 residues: CASSSTGGSGGYTF. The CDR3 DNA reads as TGTGCCAGCAGCTCGACAGGGGGAAGCGGTGGCTACACCTTC.